This T cell receptor beta chain was profiled in a study of T cell changes during pregnancy in multiple sclerosis (dated by TCRdb to the late 2010s). About the study as a whole: Changes in the T cell repertoire over the course of pregnancy were examined in this study in women with multiple sclerosis.

To prepare the library, the immunoSEQ multiplex PCR assay was applied. In its TCRdb copy, this immuneACCESS table keeps in-frame sequences only and misses some clones. Where compared with another copy, unresolved V genes explain less than half of these, and the others have no known cause. The table for this sample lists roughly 58,000 clones; 94% of them were counted only once. The ten largest clones add up to around 3.5% of the sample. In the germline V gene (reference sequence), CDR1 corresponds to MNHEY and CDR2 to SMNVEV. A distance of 14 bases separates the germline ends of V and J, which lose 5 bases and 3 bases respectively. The CDR3 covers 14 residues, taking in both the cysteine and the phenylalanine. Left in the record is the CDR3 DNA by itself, 42 bases read in frame from the first base. About this clone itself: What antigen it recognizes has not been identified. Base qualities are not recorded, but no much larger clone differs from it by a single base.

Sequencing was performed on CD8+ T cells from peripheral blood mononuclear cells, taken in the third trimester of pregnancy. The receptor was derived from a female donor with multiple sclerosis, enrolled in a pregnancy study. Here the chain combines TRBV27 and TRBJ2-7, and perhaps TRBD2 as D gene, on 6 matching bases. This receptor carries the CDR3 CASSRIGSSYEQYF. The nucleotide sequence reads TGTGCCAGCAGTCGGATCGGGAGTAGCTACGAGCAGTACTTC.